This T cell receptor beta chain is drawn from a study of read filtering for tumor transcriptome and immune sequencing. Study results and caveats: RNA-seq captured clonotypes less deeply and reliably than IR-seq.

The CDR3 covers 14 residues. V dropped 4 bases and J dropped 7 bases, with 17 bases sitting between them. CDR1 and CDR2 from the germline V gene are SGHTA and FQGNSA. This library used roughly 400 ng RNA and molecular barcoded adaptors spanning alpha/delta and beta/gamma chains. TCRdb re-derived calls from the reads in MiXCR, one entry per CDR3 protein. The sample holds more than 35,000 distinct CDR3 sequences, approximately 12% seen once. This clonotype was recorded many times. What it binds is not known. The gene calls are TRBV7-2 and TRBJ2-7, with D perhaps TRBD1 or TRBD2 (6 bases each). The TCR was taken from a donor aged 40 or over with multiple myeloma. The specimen sequenced was a population of CD138-negative cells sorted from bone marrow. CDR3 coding DNA: TGTGCCAGCAGCTCCAGGGGACTGCCCGTGGAGCAGTACTTC. Translation: CASSSRGLPVEQYF.